The source of this TCR beta chain is a study of T cell clonality in common variable immunodeficiency. General observations from the study: Shared TCRbeta clones were fewer between CVID subjects than controls. Common variable immunodeficiency TCR beta sequences reportedly had fewer deletions and N-nucleotide insertions.

Here immunoSEQ multiplex PCR was the method, and the copy in TCRdb shows in-frame clones only, minus some. The sample presents tens of thousands of clones, none singletons. V shed 6 bases, J shed 4 bases, and the junction held 4 bases outside the gene matches. CDR1 LNHDA and CDR2 SQIVND come from the germline V gene (reference sequence). This CDR3 comprises 14 residues. With regard to this clone: The antigen is unknown. The read ends 3 residues before the CDR3 terminus; that terminus is restored from the germline J gene.

This sequence originates from a person aged 18 to 69 in good health. Specimen: peripheral blood mononuclear cells. The V call is TRBV19, the J call TRBJ2-1, with TRBD2 matching 9 bases. The CDR3 DNA, read in part, is TGTGCCAGTAGGGCTAGCGGGATTTACAATGAG. As protein: CASRASGIYNE. The whole CDR3 sequence is CASRASGIYNEQFF.